This entry lists 11 T cell receptor beta chains sequenced from one sample in a study of control samples from healthy donors and cancer patients. Assay used: immunoSEQ multiplex PCR; TCRdb lists only in-frame clones, some missing. The sample has roughly 120,000 clones; approximately 90% are singletons. Sequencing used PBMCs. The receptor source for this set is a woman aged 50 to 60 with colorectal cancer.

The gene calls are TRBV9 and TRBJ2-7, with TRBD2 matching 9 bases. The junction had 10 bases not matched to a gene; V was cut back by 4 bases and J by 5 bases. The CDR3 loop spans 15 amino acids. CDR1 is SGDLS and CDR2 is YYNGEE in the germline V gene. CDR3 DNA: TGTGCCAGCAGCCCAAGCGTAGCGGGAGCCAACGAGCAGTACTTC. Protein sequence: CASSPSVAGANEQYF.

V usage is TRBV29-1 and J usage is TRBJ2-2, with D possibly being TRBD1 or TRBD2 (5 bases each). Germline V gene lookup returns CDR1 SQVTM and CDR2 ANQGSEA. The CDR3 has 14 residues. Trimming took 4 bases from V and 5 from J, leaving 14 bases between them. The CDR3 region has the DNA TGCAGCGTTGCAGGGAGTACTCCGACCGGGGAGCTGTTTTTT. Translation gives CSVAGSTPTGELFF.

CDR3 nucleotide sequence: TGTGCCAGCAGCTCGTACAGGGACACTGAAGCTTTCTTT. It specifies CASSSYRDTEAFF. The chain couples TRBV7-3 to TRBJ1-1, with D maybe TRBD1 (6 bases). The CDR3 runs 13 residues. Germline CDR1 reads SGHTA; CDR2 reads FQGTGA. V was trimmed by 4 bases and J by 3 bases, leaving 9 bases between them.

The chain uses TRBV5-3 and TRBJ2-2; the match to TRBD2 covers 9 bases. TRBV5-3 qualifies as an ORF whose function is uncertain. The CDR3 covers 23 residues. V lost 0 bases, J lost 4 bases, and 25 bases stayed unmatched. Here the CDR3 DNA reads TGTGCCAGAAGCTTGGGGGCTAGCGGGATCATTGGAACCTCGATTGGGCCCACCGGGGAGCTGTTTTTT. The encoded protein is CARSLGASGIIGTSIGPTGELFF.

This chain uses TRBV10-2 with TRBJ1-4; D is perhaps TRBD1 (6 bases). Germline V lookup: CDR1 WSHSY, CDR2 SAAADI. This CDR3 contains 13 residues. Trimming removed 6 bases at V and 7 bases at J, with 12 bases between. CDR3 residues: CASSQGYGEKLFF. CDR3 coding DNA: TGCGCCAGCAGCCAGGGGTACGGTGAAAAACTGTTTTTT.

This clone was counted once. V usage is TRBV30 and J usage is TRBJ1-5, with a weak D call TRBD1 (5 bases). The CDR3 totals 14 residues. The germline V gene encodes CDR1 GTSNPN and CDR2 SVGIG (reference sequence). Trimming removed 1 base from V and 6 bases from J, with 13 bases in between. CDR3 bases: TGTGCCTGGAGTGCCGGCAACCAGGGTCAGCCCCAGCATTTT. It yields the protein CAWSAGNQGQPQHF.

This CDR3 is CASSRDRVSEQYF. As DNA, the CDR3 is TGTGCCAGCAGCCGGGACAGGGTCTCCGAGCAGTACTTC. The chain employs TRBV3-1 (or the pseudogene TRBV3-2) and TRBJ2-7; 9 bases map to TRBD1. The CDR3 consists of 13 residues. Germline CDR1 reads LGHDT; CDR2 reads YNNKEL (reference sequence). Trimming cost V 4 bases and J 6 bases; bases outside gene matches: 4.

Comment on this clone: The sample contains more than one DNA sequence encoding this CDR3. The chain carries TRBV5-1 and TRBJ1-1; the D is unclear. V was pared by 0 bases and J by 1 base, with 4 bases between. Germline values: CDR1 SGHRS, CDR2 YFSETQ. The CDR3 consists of 13 residues. The CDR3 DNA follows: TGCGCCAGCAGCTTGGAAGGGAACACTGAAGCTTTCTTT. Translation gives CASSLEGNTEAFF.

This chain uses TRBV5-5 with TRBJ2-5; 12 bases line up with TRBD2. J was trimmed by 2 bases and V by 1 base; bases with no gene match: 12. Per the germline V gene, CDR1 is SGHKS and CDR2 is YYEKEE (reference sequence). CDR3 length: 19 residues. The CDR3, as DNA: TGTGCCAGCAGCTTGTTTCCCCAGACTAGCGGGAGAAAGCAAGAGACCCAGTACTTC. As protein: CASSLFPQTSGRKQETQYF.

This sequence joins TRBV6-5 and TRBJ2-7, with D unclear. The CDR3 runs 15 residues. Germline CDR1 MNHEY, CDR2 SVGAGI. Deletions cut 5 bases from V and 3 bases from J, with 17 bases between. The CDR3 DNA sequence: TGTGCCAGCAGTCCCACCAGTTCACTAAGCTACGAGCAGTACTTC. Residues: CASSPTSSLSYEQYF.

V is TRBV27 and J is TRBJ1-2; perhaps TRBD1 as D (5 bases). CDR1 is MNHEY, CDR2 SMNVEV, per germline (reference sequence). Trimming cost V 6 bases and J 1 base, with 27 bases left between them. The CDR3 spans 19 residues. In nucleotides, the CDR3 is TGTGCCAGCAGCCAACGAAAGGACACCATACGAAGAGGTAACTATGGCTACACCTTC. Protein product: CASSQRKDTIRRGNYGYTF.